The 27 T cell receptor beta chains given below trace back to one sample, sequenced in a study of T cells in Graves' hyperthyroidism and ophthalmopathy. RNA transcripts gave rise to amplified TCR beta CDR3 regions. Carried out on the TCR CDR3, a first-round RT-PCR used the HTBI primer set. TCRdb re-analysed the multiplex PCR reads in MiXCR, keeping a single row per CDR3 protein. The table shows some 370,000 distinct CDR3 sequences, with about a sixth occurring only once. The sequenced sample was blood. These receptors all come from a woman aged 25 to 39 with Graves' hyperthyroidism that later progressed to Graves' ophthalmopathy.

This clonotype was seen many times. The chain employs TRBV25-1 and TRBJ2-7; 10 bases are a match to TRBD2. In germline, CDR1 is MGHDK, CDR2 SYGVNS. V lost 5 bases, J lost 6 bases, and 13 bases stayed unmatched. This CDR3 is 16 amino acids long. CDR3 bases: TGTGCCAGCAGTACTTCCGGGACTAGCGCCTCGTTCGAGCAGTACTTC. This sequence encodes CASSTSGTSASFEQYF.

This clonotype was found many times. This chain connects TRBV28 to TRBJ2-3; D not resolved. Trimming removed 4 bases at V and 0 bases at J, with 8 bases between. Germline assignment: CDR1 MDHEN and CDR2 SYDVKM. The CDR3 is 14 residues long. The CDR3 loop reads CASSSPGSTDTQYF. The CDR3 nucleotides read TGTGCCAGCAGTTCGCCTGGTAGCACAGATACGCAGTATTTT.

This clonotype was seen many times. CDR3 nucleotide sequence: TGTGCCAGCAGCGTGACTAGCGGGAGGAGCACAGATACGCAGTATTTT. This translates into CASSVTSGRSTDTQYF. The rearrangement uses TRBV9 and TRBJ2-3; 13 nucleotides match TRBD2. CDR3 length equals 16 residues. CDR1 and CDR2 (germline): SGDLS, YYNGEE. V trimming: 2 bases; J trimming: 0 bases; junction bases outside the gene matches: 0.

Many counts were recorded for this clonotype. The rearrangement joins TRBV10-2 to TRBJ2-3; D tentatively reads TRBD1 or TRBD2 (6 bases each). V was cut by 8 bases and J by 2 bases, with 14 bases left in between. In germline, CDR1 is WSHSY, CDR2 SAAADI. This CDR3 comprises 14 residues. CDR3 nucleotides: TGCGCCAGCCAAGGGGGGTTTCCCACAGATACGCAGTATTTT. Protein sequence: CASQGGFPTDTQYF.

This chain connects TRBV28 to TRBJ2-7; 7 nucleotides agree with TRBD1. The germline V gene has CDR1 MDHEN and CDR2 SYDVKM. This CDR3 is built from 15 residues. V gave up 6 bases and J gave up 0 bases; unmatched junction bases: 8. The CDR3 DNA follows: TGTGCCAGCAGACTGGGACAGTTCAGCTCCTACGAGCAGTACTTC. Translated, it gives CASRLGQFSSYEQYF.

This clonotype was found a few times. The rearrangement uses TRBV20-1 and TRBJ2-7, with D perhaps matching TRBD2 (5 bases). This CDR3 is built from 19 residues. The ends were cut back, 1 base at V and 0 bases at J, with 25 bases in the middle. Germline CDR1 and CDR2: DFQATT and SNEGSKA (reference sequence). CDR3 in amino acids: CSARGQIKRTSQISYEQYF. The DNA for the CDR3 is TGCAGTGCTAGAGGCCAGATTAAACGGACTTCCCAAATCTCCTACGAGCAGTACTTC.

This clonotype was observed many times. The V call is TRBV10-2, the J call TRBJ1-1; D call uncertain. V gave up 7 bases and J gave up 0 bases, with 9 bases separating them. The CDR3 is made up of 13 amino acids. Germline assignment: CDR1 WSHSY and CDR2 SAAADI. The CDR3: CASTGELNTEAFF. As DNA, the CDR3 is TGCGCCAGCACGGGAGAGTTGAACACTGAAGCTTTCTTT.

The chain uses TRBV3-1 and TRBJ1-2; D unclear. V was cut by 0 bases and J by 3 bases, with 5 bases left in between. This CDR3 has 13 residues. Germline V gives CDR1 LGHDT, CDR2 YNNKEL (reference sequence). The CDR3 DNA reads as TGTGCCAGCAGCCAAGAGAGGCACTATGGCTACACCTTC. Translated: CASSQERHYGYTF.

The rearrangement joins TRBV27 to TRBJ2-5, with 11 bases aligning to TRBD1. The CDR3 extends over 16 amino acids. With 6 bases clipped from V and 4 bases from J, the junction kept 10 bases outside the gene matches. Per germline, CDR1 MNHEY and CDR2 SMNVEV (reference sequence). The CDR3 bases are TGTGCCAGCAGAGCCTGGGACAGGGGGACTGGAGAGACCCAGTACTTC. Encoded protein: CASRAWDRGTGETQYF.

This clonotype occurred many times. The chain's CDR3 is CASTYSGTQYF. DNA of the CDR3: TGTGCCAGCACCTACAGTGGGACCCAGTACTTC. This sequence joins TRBV2 and TRBJ2-5; no firm D call. CDR3 length: 11 amino acids. Trimming removed 7 bases from V and 7 bases from J, with 10 bases in between. Germline V CDR1 and CDR2: SNHLY, FYNNEI.

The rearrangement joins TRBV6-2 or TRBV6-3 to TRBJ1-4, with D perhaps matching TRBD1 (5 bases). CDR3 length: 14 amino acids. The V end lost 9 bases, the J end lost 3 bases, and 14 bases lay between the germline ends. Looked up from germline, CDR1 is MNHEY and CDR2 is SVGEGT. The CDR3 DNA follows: TGTGCCAGTACCGGGGGACGGCCTAATGAAAAACTGTTTTTT. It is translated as CASTGGRPNEKLFF.

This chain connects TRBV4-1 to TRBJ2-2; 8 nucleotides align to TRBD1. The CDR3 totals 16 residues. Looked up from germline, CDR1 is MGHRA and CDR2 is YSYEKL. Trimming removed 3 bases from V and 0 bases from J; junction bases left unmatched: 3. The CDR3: CASSQPQGANTGELFF. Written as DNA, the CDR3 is TGCGCCAGCAGCCAGCCACAGGGGGCGAACACCGGGGAGCTGTTTTTT.

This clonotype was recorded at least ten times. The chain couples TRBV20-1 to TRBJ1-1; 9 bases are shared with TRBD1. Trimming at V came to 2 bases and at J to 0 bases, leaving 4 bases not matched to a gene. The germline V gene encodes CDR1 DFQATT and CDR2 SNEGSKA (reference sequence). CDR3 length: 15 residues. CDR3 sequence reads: CSARKQGAMNTEAFF. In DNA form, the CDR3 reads TGCAGTGCTAGAAAACAGGGGGCTATGAACACTGAAGCTTTCTTT.

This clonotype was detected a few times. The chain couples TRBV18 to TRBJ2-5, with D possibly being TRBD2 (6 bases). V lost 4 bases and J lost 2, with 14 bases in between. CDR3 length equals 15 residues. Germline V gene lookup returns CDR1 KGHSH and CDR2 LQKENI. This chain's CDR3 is CASSHRWGEQETQYF. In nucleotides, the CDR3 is TGTGCCAGCTCACACCGATGGGGGGAGCAAGAGACCCAGTACTTC.

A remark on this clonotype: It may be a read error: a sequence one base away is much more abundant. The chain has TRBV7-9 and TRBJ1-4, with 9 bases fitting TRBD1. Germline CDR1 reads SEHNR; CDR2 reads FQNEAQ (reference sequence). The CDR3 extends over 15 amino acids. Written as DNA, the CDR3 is TGTCCCAGCGGACAGGGGACAAAGGCTAATGAAAAACTGTTTTTT. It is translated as CPSGQGTKANEKLFF.

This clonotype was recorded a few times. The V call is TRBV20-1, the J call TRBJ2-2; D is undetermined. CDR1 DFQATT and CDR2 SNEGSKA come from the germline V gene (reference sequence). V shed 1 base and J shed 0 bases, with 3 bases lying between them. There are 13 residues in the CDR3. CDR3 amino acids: CSARVANTGELFF. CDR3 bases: TGCAGTGCTAGAGTGGCGAACACCGGGGAGCTGTTTTTT.

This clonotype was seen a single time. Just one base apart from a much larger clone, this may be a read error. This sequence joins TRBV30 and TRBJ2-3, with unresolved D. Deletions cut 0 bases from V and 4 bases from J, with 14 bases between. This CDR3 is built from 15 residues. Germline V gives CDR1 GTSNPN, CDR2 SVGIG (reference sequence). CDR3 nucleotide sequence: TGTGCCTGGAGTGTATGGGCTAGTAGGGCAGATACGCAGTATTTT. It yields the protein CAWSVWASRADTQYF.

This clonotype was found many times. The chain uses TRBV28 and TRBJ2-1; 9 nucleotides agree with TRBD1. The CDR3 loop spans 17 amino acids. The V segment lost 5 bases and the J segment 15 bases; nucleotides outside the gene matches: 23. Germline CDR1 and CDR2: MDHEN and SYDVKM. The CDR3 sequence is CASSPTHGQGLGPRPFF. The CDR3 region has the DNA TGTGCCAGCAGTCCCACCCACGGACAGGGGTTAGGCCCTCGTCCGTTCTTC.

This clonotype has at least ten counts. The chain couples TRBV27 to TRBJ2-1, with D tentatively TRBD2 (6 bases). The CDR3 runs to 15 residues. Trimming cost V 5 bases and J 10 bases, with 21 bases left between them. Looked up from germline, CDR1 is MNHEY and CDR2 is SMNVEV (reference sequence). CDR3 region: CASSLTGLPSGEQFF. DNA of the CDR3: TGTGCCAGCAGTCTAACGGGACTCCCTAGTGGGGAGCAGTTCTTC.

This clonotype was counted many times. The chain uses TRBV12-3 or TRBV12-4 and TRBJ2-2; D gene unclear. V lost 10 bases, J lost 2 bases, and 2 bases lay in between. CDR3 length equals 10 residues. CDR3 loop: CAINTGELFF. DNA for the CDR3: TGTGCCATCAACACCGGGGAGCTGTTTTTT.

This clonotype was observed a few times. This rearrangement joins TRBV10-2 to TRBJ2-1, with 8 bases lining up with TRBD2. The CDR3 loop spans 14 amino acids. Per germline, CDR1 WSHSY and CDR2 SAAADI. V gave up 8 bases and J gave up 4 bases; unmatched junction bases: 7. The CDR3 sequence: CASGERGSYNEQFF. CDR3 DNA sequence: TGCGCCAGCGGGGAGCGGGGGTCATACAATGAGCAGTTCTTC.

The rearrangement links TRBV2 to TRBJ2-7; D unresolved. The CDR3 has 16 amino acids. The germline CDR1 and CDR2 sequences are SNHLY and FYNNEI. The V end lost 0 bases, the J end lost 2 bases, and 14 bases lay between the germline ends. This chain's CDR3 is CASSEAGRSSTYEQYF. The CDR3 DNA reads TGTGCCAGCAGTGAAGCGGGCAGGAGCAGCACCTACGAGCAGTACTTC.

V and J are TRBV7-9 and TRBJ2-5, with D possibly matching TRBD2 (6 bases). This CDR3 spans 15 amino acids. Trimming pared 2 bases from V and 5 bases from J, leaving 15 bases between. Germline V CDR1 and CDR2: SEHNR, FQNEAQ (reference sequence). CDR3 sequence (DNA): TGTGCCAGCAGCTTAACCTCCCCAGGGAGGGAGACCCAGTACTTC. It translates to CASSLTSPGRETQYF.

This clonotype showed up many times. The chain's CDR3 is CASSLVYGYEQYF. For the CDR3, the DNA is TGTGCCAGCAGTTTAGTGTACGGCTACGAGCAGTACTTC. The gene calls are TRBV12-3 or TRBV12-4 and TRBJ2-7; D not certain. This CDR3 is built from 13 residues. V lost 1 base and J lost 3, with 7 bases in between.

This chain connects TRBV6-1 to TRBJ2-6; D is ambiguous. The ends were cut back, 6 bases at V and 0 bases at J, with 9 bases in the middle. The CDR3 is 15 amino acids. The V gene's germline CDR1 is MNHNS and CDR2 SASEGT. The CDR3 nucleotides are TGTGCCAGCAGATTGACCCACTCTGGGGCCAACGTCCTGACTTTC. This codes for CASRLTHSGANVLTF.

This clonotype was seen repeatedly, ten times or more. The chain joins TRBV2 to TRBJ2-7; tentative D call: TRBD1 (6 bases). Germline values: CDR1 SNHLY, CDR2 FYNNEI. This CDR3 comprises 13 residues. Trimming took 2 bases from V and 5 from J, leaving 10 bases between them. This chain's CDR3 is CASSEWTVDEQYF. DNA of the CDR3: TGTGCCAGCAGTGAATGGACAGTCGACGAGCAGTACTTC.

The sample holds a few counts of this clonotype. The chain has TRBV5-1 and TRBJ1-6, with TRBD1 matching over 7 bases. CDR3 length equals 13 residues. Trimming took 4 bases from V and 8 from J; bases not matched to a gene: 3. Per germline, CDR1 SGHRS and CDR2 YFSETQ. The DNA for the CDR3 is TGCGCCAGCAGCCGGGACAGTGATTCACCCCTCCACTTT. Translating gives CASSRDSDSPLHF.